This TCR beta chain was captured by sequencing in a study of T cell repertoires in cytomegalovirus infection. Study results and caveats: Clonotypes of TCR beta that were HLA-C-restricted and CMV-specific dominated the ex vivo response.

With respect to this clonotype: Its antigen remains unknown.

The V gene's germline CDR1 is DFQATT and CDR2 SNEGSKA (reference sequence). The CDR3 is 16 residues long. V was trimmed by 2 bases and J by 1 base, leaving 17 bases between them. TCRdb ran MiXCR on the reads and lists one entry per CDR3 protein. This sample has 150,000 to 200,000 distinct CDR3 sequences; approximately 15% occur once, and the top ten carry 25% to 30%. The TCR originated in a human donor in good health (CMV status not recorded). Some clones in this sample may be carry-over from other donors' samples. The specimen sequenced was PBMCs. J is TRBJ1-1 and V is TRBV20-1; TRBD1 is a possible D gene (5 bases). This CDR3 reads CSARPSTTVTNTEAFF. DNA of the CDR3: TGCAGTGCTAGACCTTCAACGACAGTAACGAACACTGAAGCTTTCTTT.